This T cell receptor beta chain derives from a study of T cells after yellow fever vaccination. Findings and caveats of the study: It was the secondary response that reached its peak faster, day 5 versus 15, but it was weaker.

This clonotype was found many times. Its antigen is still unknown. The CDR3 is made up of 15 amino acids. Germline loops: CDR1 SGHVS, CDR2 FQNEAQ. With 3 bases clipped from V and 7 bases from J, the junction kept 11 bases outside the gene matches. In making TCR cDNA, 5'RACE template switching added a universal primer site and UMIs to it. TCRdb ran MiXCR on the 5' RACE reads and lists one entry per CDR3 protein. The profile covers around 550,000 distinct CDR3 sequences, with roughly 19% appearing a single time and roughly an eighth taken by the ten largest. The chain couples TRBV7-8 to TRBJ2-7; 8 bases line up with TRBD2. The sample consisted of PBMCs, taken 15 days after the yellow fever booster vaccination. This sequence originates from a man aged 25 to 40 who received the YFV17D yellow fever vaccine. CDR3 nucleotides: TGTGCCAGCAGCTTGAGCGGGAGAGGAGCGCGTGAGCAGTACTTC. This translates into CASSLSGRGAREQYF. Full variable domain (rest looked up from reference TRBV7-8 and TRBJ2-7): GAGVSQSPRYKVAKRGQDVALRCDPISGHVSLFWYQQALGQGPEFLTYFQNEAQLDKSGLPSDRFFAERPEGSVSTLKIQRTQQEDSAVYLCASSLSGRGAREQYFGPGTRLTVT.